This passage covers 17 T cell receptor beta chains from one sample sequenced in a study of identifying expanded T cells in peripheral blood. Measured with immunoSEQ multiplex PCR; TCRdb has only the in-frame clones, and not every one. The table shows roughly 61,000 clones, with about 92% occurring only once. Sample: blood. The source is a person aged 18 to 70 in good health.

This chain uses TRBV27 with TRBJ2-3; 9 positions match TRBD2. Germline values: CDR1 MNHEY, CDR2 SMNVEV (reference sequence). This CDR3 contains 16 residues. Trimming removed 2 bases from V and 10 bases from J; junction bases left unmatched: 13. The CDR3 DNA follows: TGTGCCAGCAGTTTAGCCAGAGCGGGGGGACCAAACGCGCAGTATTTT. Amino acids: CASSLARAGGPNAQYF.

The chain is built from TRBV7-2 and TRBJ1-1; no definite D call. This CDR3 contains 12 residues. V lost 4 bases, J lost 1 base, and 4 bases lay in between. The germline V gene has CDR1 SGHTA and CDR2 FQGNSA. The CDR3 here is CASSWPNTEAFF. The CDR3 DNA is TGTGCCAGCAGCTGGCCGAACACTGAAGCTTTCTTT.

The chain recombines TRBV4-3 with TRBJ2-2, with TRBD2 matching over 11 bases. The CDR3 loop spans 17 amino acids. The V segment lost 7 bases and the J segment 7 bases; nucleotides outside the gene matches: 14. CDR1 and CDR2 (germline): LGHNA, YSLEER. CDR3: CASKKAIAGGPYGELFF. The DNA for the CDR3 is TGCGCCAGCAAAAAGGCTATAGCGGGAGGGCCGTACGGGGAGCTGTTTTTT.

This clone has just one count. The rearrangement joins TRBV2 to TRBJ1-1; the match to TRBD1 covers 10 bases. Germline CDR1 reads SNHLY; CDR2 reads FYNNEI. Unmatched junction bases numbered 5, after V lost 6 bases and J lost 4 bases. This CDR3 spans 14 amino acids. The CDR3 DNA reads as TGTGCCAGCAGCCCCCGGACAGGGGGCACTGAAGCTTTCTTT. As protein: CASSPRTGGTEAFF.

This clone was seen only a few times. The V gene is TRBV7-2, the J gene TRBJ1-6; 7 nucleotides align to TRBD1. This CDR3 is 16 amino acids long. Germline V gives CDR1 SGHTA, CDR2 FQGNSA. Trimming cost V 2 bases and J 7 bases; bases outside gene matches: 8. CDR3 bases: TGTGCCAGCAGCTTACGTACAGGGGCGCGGAATTCACCCCTCCACTTT. Amino acid sequence: CASSLRTGARNSPLHF.

This clone occurred a few times. The genes are TRBV5-8 and TRBJ2-5; D is unclear. Germline V lookup: CDR1 SGHTS, CDR2 YDEGEE. With 1 base removed from V and 2 bases from J, the gap between germline ends came to 6 bases. The CDR3 length is 13 residues. CDR3 DNA: TGTGCCAGCAGCTTGCGGCGGCAAGAGACCCAGTACTTC. It yields the protein CASSLRRQETQYF.

The chain links TRBV30 to TRBJ2-3; 9 bases line up with TRBD1. The CDR3 is 17 residues long. Losses at the gene ends were 2 bases for V and 1 base for J; bases not matched to a gene: 10. Germline V gene lookup returns CDR1 GTSNPN and CDR2 SVGIG (reference sequence). CDR3 DNA sequence: TGTGCCTGGAGTAGGGGGACAGGGAGAGTGGGCACAGATACGCAGTATTTT. Translating it yields CAWSRGTGRVGTDTQYF.

The chain recombines TRBV2 with TRBJ1-6; D unclear. Between the trimmed V and J ends, which lost 2 bases and 1 base, there was a span of 6 bases. CDR3 length: 15 residues. CDR1 and CDR2 (germline): SNHLY, FYNNEI. The CDR3 coding sequence is TGTGCCAGCAGTGAACGTGGGTCCTATAATTCACCCCTCCACTTT. Its protein product is CASSERGSYNSPLHF.

This chain connects TRBV29-1 to TRBJ1-3; no firm D call. The CDR3 runs 14 residues. From germline, CDR1 is SQVTM and CDR2 ANQGSEA. V was pared by 6 bases and J by 0 bases, with 12 bases between. The CDR3 loop reads CSVAAGSSGNTIYF. In nucleotides, the CDR3 is TGCAGCGTGGCGGCCGGGAGCTCTGGAAACACCATATATTTT.

The genes are TRBV19 and TRBJ2-2; 9 bases line up with TRBD2. The CDR3 sequence is 17 residues long. V lost 1 base and J lost 5; bases outside the gene matches: 8. The germline V gene has CDR1 LNHDA and CDR2 SQIVND (reference sequence). The CDR3 here is CASSIGVSGGYTGELFF. The CDR3 DNA reads as TGTGCCAGTAGTATAGGTGTTAGCGGGGGATATACCGGGGAGCTGTTTTTT.

CDR3: CASSLIRAYEQYF. The CDR3 bases are TGTGCCAGCAGCTTAATTAGGGCATACGAGCAGTACTTC. The chain couples TRBV7-2 to TRBJ2-7; the D is unclear. The CDR3 has 13 residues. Trimming took off 2 bases at V and 4 bases at J, with 9 bases between the two ends. The germline gives CDR1 SGHTA, CDR2 FQGNSA.

The rearrangement links TRBV2 to TRBJ1-3; D gene uncertain. This CDR3 spans 13 amino acids. Per germline, CDR1 SNHLY and CDR2 FYNNEI. The germline V and J ends were trimmed by 4 bases and 3 bases, with 7 bases remaining between them. The DNA of the CDR3 is TGTGCCAGCAGTGGAGATAATGGAAACACCATATATTTT. Protein: CASSGDNGNTIYF.

A single count supports this clone. This chain joins TRBV7-2 and TRBJ1-2; D may be TRBD1 (5 bases). Germline V CDR1 and CDR2: SGHTA, FQGNSA. V was trimmed by 3 bases and J by 8 bases, leaving 13 bases between them. The CDR3 sequence is 13 residues long. The DNA for the CDR3 is TGTGCCAGCAGCTTGGGGGACGTAAGGGGCTACACCTTC. Its translation is CASSLGDVRGYTF.

V usage is TRBV2 and J usage is TRBJ1-1; 8 positions match TRBD1. The length of the CDR3 is 13 residues. Germline CDR1 reads SNHLY; CDR2 reads FYNNEI. Trimming removed 0 bases from V and 8 bases from J; junction bases left unmatched: 2. The DNA of the CDR3 is TGTGCCAGCAGTGAAGCGCCAGGGGGCGAAGCTTTCTTT. It is translated as CASSEAPGGEAFF. Full variable domain (missing parts from reference TRBV2 and TRBJ1-1): EPEVTQTPSHQVTQMGQEVILRCVPISNHLYFYWYRQILGQKVEFLVSFYNNEISEKSEIFDDQFSVERPDGSNFTLKIRSTKLEDSAMYFCASSEAPGGEAFFGQGTRLTVV.

The chain couples TRBV9 to TRBJ2-7; 9 bases line up with TRBD1. Germline lookup yields CDR1 SGDLS and CDR2 YYNGEE. The CDR3 covers 12 residues. V shed 7 bases, J shed 4 bases, and the junction held 3 bases outside the gene matches. CDR3 region: CASGGTGYEQYF. CDR3 sequence (DNA): TGTGCCAGCGGCGGGACAGGGTACGAGCAGTACTTC.

This sequence joins TRBV2 and TRBJ2-1, with 9 nucleotides matching TRBD1. The CDR3 is 13 amino acids. With 4 bases clipped from V and 8 bases from J, the junction kept 3 bases outside the gene matches. The germline V gene has CDR1 SNHLY and CDR2 FYNNEI. The CDR3: CASSGGQGYEQFF. The CDR3 nucleotides read TGTGCCAGCAGTGGGGGACAGGGCTATGAGCAGTTCTTC.

V is TRBV7-2 and J is TRBJ2-7, with a possible D match to TRBD2 (5 bases). From germline, CDR1 is SGHTA and CDR2 FQGNSA. Trimming took off 3 bases at V and 1 base at J, with 16 bases between the two ends. The CDR3 extends over 16 amino acids. CDR3 DNA: TGTGCCAGCAGCTTTCCCAAAGAGGGCGGGTCCTACGAGCAGTACTTC. It is translated as CASSFPKEGGSYEQYF.